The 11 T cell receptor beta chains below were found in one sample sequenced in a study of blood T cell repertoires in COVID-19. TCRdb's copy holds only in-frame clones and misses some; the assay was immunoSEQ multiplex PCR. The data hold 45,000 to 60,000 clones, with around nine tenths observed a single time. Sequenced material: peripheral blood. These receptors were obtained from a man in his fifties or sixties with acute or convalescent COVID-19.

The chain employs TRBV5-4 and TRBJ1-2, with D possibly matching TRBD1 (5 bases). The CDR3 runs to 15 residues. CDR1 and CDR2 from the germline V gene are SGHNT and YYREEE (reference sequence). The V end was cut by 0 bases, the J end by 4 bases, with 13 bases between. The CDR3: CASSLDGGPAYGYTF. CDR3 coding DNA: TGTGCCAGCAGCTTGGACGGGGGTCCCGCCTATGGCTACACCTTC.

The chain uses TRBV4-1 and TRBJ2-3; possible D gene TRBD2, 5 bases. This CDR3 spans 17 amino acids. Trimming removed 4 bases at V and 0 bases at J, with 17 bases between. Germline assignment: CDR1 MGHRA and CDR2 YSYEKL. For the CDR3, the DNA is TGCGCCAGCAGCCCGCTAGCCGGGCAGTCTAGCACAGATACGCAGTATTTT. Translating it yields CASSPLAGQSSTDTQYF.

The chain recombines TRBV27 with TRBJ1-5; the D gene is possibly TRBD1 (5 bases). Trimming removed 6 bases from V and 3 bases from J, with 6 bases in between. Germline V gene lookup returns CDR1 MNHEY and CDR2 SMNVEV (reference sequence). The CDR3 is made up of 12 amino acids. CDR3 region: CASRGDNQPQHF. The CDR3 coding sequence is TGTGCCAGCAGAGGGGACAATCAGCCCCAGCATTTT.

CDR3 sequence (DNA): TGTGCCAGCGGCTCCCTCACAGATACGCAGTATTTT. Translated, it gives CASGSLTDTQYF. V is TRBV27 and J is TRBJ2-3; D gene uncertain. V dropped 8 bases and J dropped 2 bases, with 8 bases sitting between them. This CDR3 spans 12 amino acids. CDR1 is MNHEY, CDR2 SMNVEV, per germline (reference sequence).

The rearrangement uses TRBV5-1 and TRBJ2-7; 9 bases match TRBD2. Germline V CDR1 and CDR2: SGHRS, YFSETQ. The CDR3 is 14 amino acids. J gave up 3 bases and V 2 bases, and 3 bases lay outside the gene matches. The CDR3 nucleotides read TGCGCCAGCAGCTTTAGCGGGAGTAACTACGAGCAGTACTTC. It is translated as CASSFSGSNYEQYF.

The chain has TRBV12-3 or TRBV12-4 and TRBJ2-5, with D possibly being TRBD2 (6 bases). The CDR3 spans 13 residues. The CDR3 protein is CDHPWRGPGAQYF. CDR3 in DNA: TGTGATCACCCGTGGAGGGGTCCTGGGGCCCAGTACTTC.

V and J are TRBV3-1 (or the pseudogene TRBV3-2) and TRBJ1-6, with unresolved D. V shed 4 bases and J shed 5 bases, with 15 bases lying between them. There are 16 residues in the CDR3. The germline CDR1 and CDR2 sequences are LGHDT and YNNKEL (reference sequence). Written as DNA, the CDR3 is TGTGCCAGCAGCCCGCTGAGCGGCGCCGATAATTCACCCCTCCACTTT. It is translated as CASSPLSGADNSPLHF.

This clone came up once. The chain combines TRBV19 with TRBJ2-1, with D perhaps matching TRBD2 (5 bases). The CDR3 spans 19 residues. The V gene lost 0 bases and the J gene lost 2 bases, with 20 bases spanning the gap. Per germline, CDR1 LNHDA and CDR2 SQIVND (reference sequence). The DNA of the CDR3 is TGTGCCAGTAGTATAGAGGGAGCCGGAGCTGCCCTCCCCTACAATGAGCAGTTCTTC. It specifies CASSIEGAGAALPYNEQFF.

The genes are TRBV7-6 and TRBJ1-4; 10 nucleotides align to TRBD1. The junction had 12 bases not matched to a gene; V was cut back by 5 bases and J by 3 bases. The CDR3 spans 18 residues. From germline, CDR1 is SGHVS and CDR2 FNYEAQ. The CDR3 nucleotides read TGTGCCAGCAGCGCAGAAGACAGGGGGCTTCTCCCTAATGAAAAACTGTTTTTT. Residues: CASSAEDRGLLPNEKLFF.

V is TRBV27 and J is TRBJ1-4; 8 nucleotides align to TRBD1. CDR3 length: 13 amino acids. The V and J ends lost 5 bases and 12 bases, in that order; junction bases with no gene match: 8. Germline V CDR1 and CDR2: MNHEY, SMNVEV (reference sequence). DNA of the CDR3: TGTGCCAGCAGTATCGACAGGGGACGGGAACTGTTTTTT. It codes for CASSIDRGRELFF. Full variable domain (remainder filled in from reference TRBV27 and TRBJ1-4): EAQVTQNPRYLITVTGKKLTVTCSQNMNHEYMSWYRQDPGLGLRQIYYSMNVEVTDKGDVPEGYKVSRKEKRNFPLILESPSPNQTSLYFCASSIDRGRELFFGSGTQLSVL.

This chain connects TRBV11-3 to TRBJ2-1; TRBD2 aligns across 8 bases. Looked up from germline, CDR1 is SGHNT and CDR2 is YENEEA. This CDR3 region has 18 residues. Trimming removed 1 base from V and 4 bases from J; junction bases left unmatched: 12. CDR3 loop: CASSLVGGTSGLYNEQFF. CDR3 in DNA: TGTGCCAGCAGCTTAGTCGGGGGTACTAGCGGCCTATACAATGAGCAGTTCTTC.